One TCR beta chain is described in this entry. Its antigen remains unknown. These data belong to a study of T-cell memory formation after mild COVID-19. Study observations and caveats: Clones from the second wave (peaking day 37) had unconfirmed SARS-CoV-2 specificity.

Unmatched junction bases numbered 4, after V lost 3 bases and J lost 6 bases. This CDR3 region has 13 residues. Per the germline V gene, CDR1 is SGHVS and CDR2 is FQNEAQ. TCRdb re-called the 5' RACE reads through MiXCR, storing one row per CDR3 protein. In the table there are roughly 130,000 distinct CDR3 sequences, less than 6.5% of which are singletons. The chain has TRBV7-8 and TRBJ2-7, with 8 bases matching TRBD1. The receptor's source is an adult woman who had mild COVID-19 (a few samples of this study predate the infection). Cell type and time point are not known. Source material: PBMCs or a T cell subset sorted from them (not recorded which). The CDR3 region is CASSFKTGVEQYF. The CDR3 region has the DNA TGTGCCAGCAGCTTTAAGACAGGGGTCGAGCAGTACTTC.